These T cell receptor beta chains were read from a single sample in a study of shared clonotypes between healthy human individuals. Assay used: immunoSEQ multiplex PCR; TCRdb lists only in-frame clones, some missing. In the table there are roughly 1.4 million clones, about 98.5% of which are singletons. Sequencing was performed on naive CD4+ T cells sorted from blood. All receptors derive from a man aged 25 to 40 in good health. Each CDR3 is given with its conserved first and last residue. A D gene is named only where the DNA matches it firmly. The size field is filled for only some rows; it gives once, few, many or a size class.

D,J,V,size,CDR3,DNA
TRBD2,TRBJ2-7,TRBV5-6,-,CASSLGTSGSWSYEQYF,TGTGCCAGCAGCTTAGGAACTAGCGGGAGCTGGAGCTACGAGCAGTACTTC
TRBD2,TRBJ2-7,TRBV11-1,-,CASSLLGTSVSYEQYF,TGTGCCAGCAGCTTATTAGGGACTAGCGTTTCCTACGAGCAGTACTTC
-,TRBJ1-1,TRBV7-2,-,CASSLATEAFF,TGTGCCAGCAGCTTAGCCACTGAAGCTTTCTTT
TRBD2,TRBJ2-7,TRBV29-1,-,CSAGLAGGRYEQYF,TGCAGCGCCGGACTAGCGGGAGGACGGTACGAGCAGTACTTC
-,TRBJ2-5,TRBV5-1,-,CASSLSGAYGETQYF,TGCGCCAGCAGCTTGTCTGGGGCGTATGGAGAGACCCAGTACTTC
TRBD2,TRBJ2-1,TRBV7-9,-,CASSLARASGRGGNEQFF,TGTGCCAGCAGCTTAGCCCGGGCTAGCGGGAGAGGTGGCAATGAGCAGTTCTTC
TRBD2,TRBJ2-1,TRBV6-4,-,CASSESGTIDEQFF,TGTGCCAGCAGTGAGAGCGGGACGATCGATGAGCAGTTCTTC
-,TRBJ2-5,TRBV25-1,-,CASRNRSNQETQYF,TGTGCCAGCAGAAACAGGAGTAACCAAGAGACCCAGTACTTC
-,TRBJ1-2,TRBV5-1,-,CASSLAKGGHGYTF,TGCGCCAGCAGCTTGGCCAAAGGGGGGCATGGCTACACCTTC
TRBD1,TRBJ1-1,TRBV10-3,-,CAISPTGYDTEAFF,TGTGCCATCAGCCCGACAGGGTATGACACTGAAGCTTTCTTT
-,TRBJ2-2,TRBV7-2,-,CASTPRERKTGELFF,TGTGCCAGCACCCCTCGTGAGCGTAAGACCGGGGAGCTGTTTTTT
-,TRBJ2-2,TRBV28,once,CASSLGGTGELFF,TGTGCCAGCAGTTTAGGTGGAACCGGGGAGCTGTTTTTT
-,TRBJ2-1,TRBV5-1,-,CASSLLSRGYNEQFF,TGCGCCAGCAGCTTACTGAGTCGTGGGTACAATGAGCAGTTCTTC
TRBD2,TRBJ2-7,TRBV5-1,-,CASSLSSGAYEQYF,TGCGCCAGCAGCTTGTCTAGCGGGGCCTACGAGCAGTACTTC
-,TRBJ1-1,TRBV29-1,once,CSVDDGKSEAFF,TGCAGCGTTGATGACGGGAAGAGTGAAGCTTTCTTT
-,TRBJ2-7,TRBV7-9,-,CASESEYNSYEQYF,TGTGCCAGCGAAAGCGAATACAACTCCTACGAGCAGTACTTC
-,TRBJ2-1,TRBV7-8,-,CASSLRGSSHNEQFF,TGTGCCAGCAGCTTAAGAGGGTCATCCCACAATGAGCAGTTCTTC
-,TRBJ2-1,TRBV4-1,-,CASSLVGSSADEQFF,TGCGCCAGCAGCCTCGTGGGGAGCAGCGCCGATGAGCAGTTCTTC
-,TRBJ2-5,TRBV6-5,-,CASSYWGAYQETQYF,TGTGCCAGCAGTTATTGGGGGGCTTACCAAGAGACCCAGTACTTC
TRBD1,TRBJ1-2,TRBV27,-,CASSFSTGNGYTF,TGTGCCAGCAGTTTTTCGACAGGGAATGGCTACACCTTC
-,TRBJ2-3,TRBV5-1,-,CASSLAFGSTDTQYF,TGCGCCAGCAGCTTGGCCTTCGGGAGCACAGATACGCAGTATTTT
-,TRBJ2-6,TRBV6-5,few,CASSYQGTGANVLTF,TGTGCCAGCAGTTACCAGGGAACCGGGGCCAACGTCCTGACTTTC
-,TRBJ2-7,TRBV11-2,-,CASSDYRGGSSYEQYF,TGTGCCAGCAGCGACTATAGGGGGGGCAGCTCCTACGAGCAGTACTTC
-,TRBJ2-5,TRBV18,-,CASSPRDQETQYF,TGTGCCAGCTCACCACGGGACCAAGAGACCCAGTACTTC
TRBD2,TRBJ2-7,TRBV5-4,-,CASSLDLAEISYEQYF,TGTGCCAGCAGCTTGGATCTAGCGGAAATCTCCTACGAGCAGTACTTC
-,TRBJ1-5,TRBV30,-,CAWSVPPSITQHF,TGTGCCTGGAGTGTACCCCCTTCTATAACCCAGCATTTT
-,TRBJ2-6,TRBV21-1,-,CASSKEGGSGANVLTF,TGTGCCAGCAGCAAAGAGGGGGGCTCTGGGGCCAACGTCCTGACTTTC
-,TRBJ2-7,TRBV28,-,CASSLGRAGLSYEQYF,TGTGCCAGCAGTTTAGGTCGGGCAGGGCTTAGCTACGAGCAGTACTTC
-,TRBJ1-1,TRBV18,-,CASSPGVGTEAFF,TGTGCCAGCTCACCCGGAGTTGGCACTGAAGCTTTCTTT
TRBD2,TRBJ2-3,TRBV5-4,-,CASRFGQGTSGGTDTQYF,TGTGCCAGCAGATTCGGCCAAGGGACTAGCGGGGGCACAGATACGCAGTATTTT
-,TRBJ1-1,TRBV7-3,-,CASSLTTGRENTEAFF,TGTGCCAGCAGCTTAACAACCGGGAGGGAGAACACTGAAGCTTTCTTT
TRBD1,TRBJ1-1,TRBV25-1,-,CASSGTGIGTEAFF,TGTGCCAGCAGTGGGACAGGGATAGGCACTGAAGCTTTCTTT
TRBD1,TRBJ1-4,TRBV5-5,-,CASSPETGDEKLFF,TGTGCCAGCAGCCCCGAGACAGGGGATGAAAAACTGTTTTTT
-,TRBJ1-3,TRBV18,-,CASSPRLDSLLSGNTIYF,TGTGCCAGCTCACCGCGTCTGGACAGCCTTCTCTCTGGAAACACCATATATTTT
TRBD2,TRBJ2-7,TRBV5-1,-,CASSPRTSGRHEQYF,TGCGCCAGCAGCCCGAGGACTAGCGGGAGACACGAGCAGTACTTC
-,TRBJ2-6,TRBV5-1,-,CASSLDPPGANVLTF,TGCGCCAGCAGTTTGGACCCGCCCGGGGCCAACGTCCTGACTTTC
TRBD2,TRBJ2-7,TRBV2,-,CASTLMGGRAHEQYF,TGTGCCAGCACCCTGATGGGCGGGAGGGCCCACGAGCAGTACTTC